These 2 T cell receptor beta chains originate from one sample sequenced in a study of T cells in localized non-small cell lung cancer. Some clones are missing from TCRdb's copy, which holds only in-frame ones; the method was immunoSEQ multiplex PCR. The sample has around 39,000 clones; approximately 89% are singletons. The source material was peripheral blood, sampled before any cancer treatment. The receptors originated from a woman aged 40-75 years with stage I lung adenocarcinoma.

The genes are TRBV19 and TRBJ2-1; D gene uncertain. With 3 bases removed from V and 4 bases from J, the gap between germline ends came to 10 bases. CDR1 is LNHDA, CDR2 SQIVND, per germline (reference sequence). This CDR3 spans 14 amino acids. The CDR3 loop reads CASSISLVYNEQFF. CDR3 in DNA: TGTGCCAGTAGTATCAGCCTAGTTTACAATGAGCAGTTCTTC.

The rearrangement uses TRBV28 and TRBJ2-5; D perhaps matches TRBD1 (6 bases). The germline gives CDR1 MDHEN, CDR2 SYDVKM. The CDR3 runs to 14 residues. Trimming left V 4 bases short and J 4 bases short, with 13 bases between. CDR3 bases: TGTGCCAGCAGTTCGCCACAGGGACCAGAGACCCAGTACTTC. This codes for CASSSPQGPETQYF.